The 19 T cell receptor beta chains in this list originate from one sample, sequenced in a study of T cell responses to AZD1222 COVID-19 vaccine. Measured with immunoSEQ multiplex PCR; TCRdb has only the in-frame clones, and not every one. In the table there are approximately 160,000 clones, more than 75% of which are singletons. Sequencing was performed on peripheral blood, taken on day 0 of AZD1222 vaccination. The receptors shown here come from an adult in good health.

The V and J genes are TRBV2 and TRBJ1-1; D is unclear. The V end lost 4 bases, the J end lost 0 bases, and 15 bases lay between the germline ends. The CDR3 is made up of 16 amino acids. The germline V gene encodes CDR1 SNHLY and CDR2 FYNNEI. For the CDR3, the DNA is TGTGCCAGCAGTGCCGACCATCCAGTCGTGAACACTGAAGCTTTCTTT. This encodes CASSADHPVVNTEAFF. Supplemented by reference TRBV2 and TRBJ1-1, the full variable domain reads EPEVTQTPSHQVTQMGQEVILRCVPISNHLYFYWYRQILGQKVEFLVSFYNNEISEKSEIFDDQFSVERPDGSNFTLKIRSTKLEDSAMYFCASSADHPVVNTEAFFGQGTRLTVV.

The V gene is TRBV28, the J gene TRBJ2-1; D is uncertain. Trimming left V 7 bases short and J 13 bases short, with 14 bases between. Germline V lookup: CDR1 MDHEN, CDR2 SYDVKM. This CDR3 is built from 11 residues. In nucleotides, the CDR3 is TGTGCCAGCACGGCAGCTAGAAAACAGTTCTTC. As protein: CASTAARKQFF.

The J gene is TRBJ2-1, the V gene TRBV6-6; D might be TRBD2 (5 bases). Germline CDR1 MNHNY, CDR2 SVGAGI (reference sequence). Trimming took 4 bases from V and 6 from J, leaving 13 bases between them. This CDR3 spans 14 amino acids. CDR3 DNA sequence: TGTGCCAGCAGTTTCGCGGGTATTAGCAATGAGCAGTTCTTC. Its translation is CASSFAGISNEQFF.

The chain recombines TRBV5-4 with TRBJ2-2; D gene unclear. V lost 4 bases, J lost 2 bases, and 15 bases lay in between. CDR3 length: 16 amino acids. CDR1 SGHNT and CDR2 YYREEE come from the germline V gene (reference sequence). This CDR3 is CASSPSMGFNTGELFF. The CDR3 DNA reads as TGTGCCAGCAGCCCCAGCATGGGGTTCAACACCGGGGAGCTGTTTTTT.

Only a few counts were recorded for this clone. The chain is built from TRBV28 and TRBJ1-1; no definite D call. The ends were cut back, 4 bases at V and 10 bases at J, with 13 bases in the middle. CDR3 length: 12 amino acids. The germline V gene has CDR1 MDHEN and CDR2 SYDVKM. The CDR3 DNA follows: TGTGCCAGCAGTTCCCAGCGGACTATAGCTTTCTTT. Its translation is CASSSQRTIAFF.

V gene TRBV27 combines with J gene TRBJ2-7; D not resolved. The CDR3 runs 16 residues. CDR1 is MNHEY and CDR2 is SMNVEV in the germline V gene (reference sequence). Between the trimmed V and J ends, which lost 0 bases and 1 base, there was a span of 13 bases. The CDR3 protein is CASSLSRFKGSYEQYF. The CDR3 DNA is TGTGCCAGCAGTTTATCGAGGTTTAAGGGATCCTACGAGCAGTACTTC.

This rearrangement joins TRBV28 to TRBJ2-3; TRBD2 matches at 8 bases. Germline assignment: CDR1 MDHEN and CDR2 SYDVKM. The CDR3 has 20 residues. With 6 bases clipped from V and 2 bases from J, the junction kept 22 bases outside the gene matches. This chain's CDR3 is CASRPREGRANPAHTDTQYF. The DNA for the CDR3 is TGTGCCAGCAGACCCCGGGAGGGACGGGCCAATCCTGCCCACACAGATACGCAGTATTTT.

The chain carries TRBV11-3 and TRBJ1-1, with a weak D call TRBD1 (6 bases). CDR1 and CDR2 (germline): SGHNT, YENEEA. This CDR3 spans 14 amino acids. V was cut by 3 bases and J by 5 bases, with 13 bases left in between. The CDR3 spells CASSFKGVWTEAFF. For the CDR3, the DNA is TGTGCCAGCAGCTTCAAGGGGGTTTGGACTGAAGCTTTCTTT.

This clone has just one count. The chain carries TRBV28 and TRBJ1-4; TRBD1 is a possible D gene (5 bases). From germline, CDR1 is MDHEN and CDR2 SYDVKM. The V and J ends lost 3 bases and 0 bases respectively, with 8 bases between them. The CDR3 has 15 residues. The CDR3 bases are TGTGCCAGCAGTTTCCTGGGGCCAACTAATGAAAAACTGTTTTTT. As protein: CASSFLGPTNEKLFF.

Concerning this clone itself: One junction end disagrees with the germline gene, perhaps due to a read error. This sequence joins TRBV7-2 and TRBJ2-5, with 8 bases lining up with TRBD1. There are 13 residues in the CDR3. CDR1 SGHTA and CDR2 FQGNSA come from the germline V gene. CDR3 region: CAGSLGTGGTQYF. DNA of the CDR3: TGTGCCGGCAGCTTAGGAACAGGGGGGACCCAGTACTTC.

This clone showed up just once. The chain links TRBV28 to TRBJ2-1; a weak D match, TRBD1 (5 bases). V lost 7 bases and J 0 bases, leaving 16 bases between the germline ends. The germline V gene encodes CDR1 MDHEN and CDR2 SYDVKM. The CDR3 sequence is 16 residues long. CDR3 region: CASNPWGESSYNEQFF. The CDR3 DNA reads TGTGCCAGCAACCCATGGGGCGAGAGCTCCTACAATGAGCAGTTCTTC.

The chain has TRBV27 and TRBJ2-7, with a weak D call TRBD1 (6 bases). This CDR3 comprises 11 residues. Germline V gives CDR1 MNHEY, CDR2 SMNVEV (reference sequence). The CDR3 region is CAVLMGAEQYF. CDR3 coding DNA: TGTGCAGTATTGATGGGGGCCGAGCAGTACTTC.

This chain joins TRBV19 and TRBJ2-5; D is undetermined. The V and J ends lost 5 bases and 4 bases respectively, with 11 bases between them. Per the germline V gene, CDR1 is LNHDA and CDR2 is SQIVND (reference sequence). CDR3 size: 13 residues. The CDR3 DNA sequence: TGTGCCAGTAGTTTGCAGGATGGAGAGACCCAGTACTTC. Residues: CASSLQDGETQYF.

The chain is built from TRBV6-2 or TRBV6-3 and TRBJ2-3; D is unclear. The germline V and J ends were trimmed by 4 bases and 2 bases, with 10 bases remaining between them. CDR1 and CDR2 (germline): MNHEY, SVGEGT. This CDR3 has 14 amino acids. The CDR3 nucleotides read TGTGCCAGCAGTTGGGTAGCAATCACAGATACGCAGTATTTT. Protein: CASSWVAITDTQYF.

The J gene is TRBJ2-7, the V gene TRBV6-5; 9 bases fit TRBD1. The CDR3 length is 14 residues. Trimming at V came to 6 bases and at J to 3 bases, leaving 6 bases not matched to a gene. The germline CDR1 and CDR2 sequences are MNHEY and SVGAGI. The CDR3 region is CASRIQGANYEQYF. CDR3 DNA sequence: TGTGCCAGCAGGATACAGGGGGCGAACTACGAGCAGTACTTC.

This chain joins TRBV27 and TRBJ1-1, with 7 bases aligning to TRBD1. Trimming cost V 4 bases and J 10 bases; bases outside gene matches: 6. This CDR3 has 12 amino acids. Germline CDR1 and CDR2: MNHEY and SMNVEV (reference sequence). CDR3 nucleotide sequence: TGTGCCAGCAGTTCGACAGGGACGATAGCTTTCTTT. Amino acids: CASSSTGTIAFF.

This clone was counted only a few times. The rearrangement links TRBV28 to TRBJ1-6; TRBD1 agrees at 7 bases. CDR1 and CDR2 (germline): MDHEN, SYDVKM. With V trimmed by 6 bases and J by 9 bases, 11 bases remained unmatched. This CDR3 is 15 amino acids long. The CDR3 DNA is TGTGCCAGCAGCCCCGCGACAGGGACCGTTTCACCCCTCCACTTT. Translation gives CASSPATGTVSPLHF.

This CDR3 is CSVAGQGETYEQYF. CDR3 sequence (DNA): TGCAGCGTTGCTGGACAGGGAGAAACCTACGAGCAGTACTTC. The chain uses TRBV29-1 and TRBJ2-7, with 8 bases that match TRBD1. CDR3 length: 14 amino acids. Germline CDR1 reads SQVTM; CDR2 reads ANQGSEA. V was clipped by 4 bases and J by 2 bases; unmatched bases: 7.

The V call is TRBV7-2, the J call TRBJ1-6; D is perhaps TRBD1 (6 bases). Trimming cost V 1 base and J 7 bases, with 11 bases left between them. Per germline, CDR1 SGHTA and CDR2 FQGNSA. The CDR3 sequence is 15 residues long. The CDR3 loop reads CASSLEGQRNSPLHF. The CDR3 DNA follows: TGTGCCAGCAGCTTAGAAGGACAGAGGAATTCACCCCTCCACTTT.